A few counts support the clone carrying this T cell receptor (beta chain). Its antigen is unidentified. These data originate in a study of identical twins. Study-wide findings and caveats: Out-of-frame alpha sequences shared between twins exhibited an excess of low generation probability.

Addition of a universal primer site occurred through template switching, and cDNA carried unique molecular identifiers. TCRdb re-called the 5' RACE reads with MiXCR, one entry per CDR3 protein. The data show about 700,000 distinct CDR3 sequences, 5.5% to 7.5% seen once. In germline, CDR1 is LGHNA, CDR2 YSLEER. This CDR3 is 14 amino acids long. With 4 bases clipped from V and 5 bases from J, the junction kept 6 bases outside the gene matches. Healthy Caucasians, and only they, were the donors. The sequenced sample was naive T cells sorted from blood. The sequence came from a man aged 18 to 35 in good health. The J gene is TRBJ1-2, the V gene TRBV4-3; TRBD1 matches 8 bases. The CDR3 coding sequence is TGCGCCAGCAGCCCGTCGGACAGGGATTATGGCTACACCTTC. Translation: CASSPSDRDYGYTF.